This T cell receptor (beta chain) was found in a study of blood T cells in healthy people across ages. Study details: Template switching caught about one barcoded beta molecule for each two T cells. Study-level findings and limits: The unknown donor CMV status may have confounded expanded clonotype changes.

The CDR3 sequence is 15 residues long. Losses at the gene ends were 6 bases for V and 2 bases for J; bases not matched to a gene: 10. CDR1 is MNHEY and CDR2 is SVGEGT in the germline V gene. For the second PCR, which ran for about 6 to 11 cycles, a sample-barcoded 5' primer and a J-beta primer mix were used. TCRdb reanalysed the 5' RACE reads using MiXCR and keeps one entry per CDR3 protein. Of 700,000 or so distinct CDR3 sequences in the sample, 40% to 45% were seen once. This clonotype was found a few times. Its antigen is undetermined. This clonotype originated in a man older than 75 in good health. Sequenced sample: blood. The chain is built from TRBV6-2 or TRBV6-3 and TRBJ2-7, with 7 bases matching TRBD2. As DNA, the CDR3 is TGTGCCAGCAGGCCAGGACGGGCGGGAGCCTACGAGCAGTACTTC. Translated, it gives CASRPGRAGAYEQYF.